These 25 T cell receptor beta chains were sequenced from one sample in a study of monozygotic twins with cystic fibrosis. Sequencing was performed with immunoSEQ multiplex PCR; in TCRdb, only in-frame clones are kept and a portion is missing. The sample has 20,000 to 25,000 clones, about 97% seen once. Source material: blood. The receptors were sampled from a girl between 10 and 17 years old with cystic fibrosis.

DNA for the CDR3: TGTGCCAGCAGTCCTTTTTTGGGGATCCACGAGCAGTACTTC. It translates to CASSPFLGIHEQYF. V is TRBV28 and J is TRBJ2-7; no definite D call. CDR1 MDHEN and CDR2 SYDVKM come from the germline V gene. V was shortened by 5 bases and J by 5 bases, with 16 bases between the two germline ends. This CDR3 is 14 amino acids long.

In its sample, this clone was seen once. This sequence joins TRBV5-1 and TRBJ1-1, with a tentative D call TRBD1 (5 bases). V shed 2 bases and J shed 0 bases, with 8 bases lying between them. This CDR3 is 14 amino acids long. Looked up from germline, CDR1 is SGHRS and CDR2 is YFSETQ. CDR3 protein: CASSLDSLNTEAFF. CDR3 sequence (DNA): TGCGCCAGCAGCTTAGACAGCTTGAACACTGAAGCTTTCTTT. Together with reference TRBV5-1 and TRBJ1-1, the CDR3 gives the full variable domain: KAGVTQTPRYLIKTRGQQVTLSCSPISGHRSVSWYQQTPGQGLQFLFEYFSETQRNKGNFPGRFSGRQFSNSRSEMNVSTLELGDSALYLCASSLDSLNTEAFFGQGTRLTVV.

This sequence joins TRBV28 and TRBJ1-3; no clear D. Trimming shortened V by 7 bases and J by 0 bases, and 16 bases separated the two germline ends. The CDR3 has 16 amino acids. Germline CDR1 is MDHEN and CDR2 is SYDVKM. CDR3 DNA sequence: TGTGCCAGCACTGTCCCAGACACCGACTCTGGAAACACCATATATTTT. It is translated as CASTVPDTDSGNTIYF.

The CDR3 DNA follows: TGTGCCAGTAGCGCTATCCCGGGCCTTGAAGCTTTCTTT. It specifies CASSAIPGLEAFF. The chain is built from TRBV19 and TRBJ1-1; D ambiguous. Trimming removed 6 bases from V and 7 bases from J, with 15 bases in between. Germline CDR1 and CDR2: LNHDA and SQIVND (reference sequence). This CDR3 spans 13 amino acids.

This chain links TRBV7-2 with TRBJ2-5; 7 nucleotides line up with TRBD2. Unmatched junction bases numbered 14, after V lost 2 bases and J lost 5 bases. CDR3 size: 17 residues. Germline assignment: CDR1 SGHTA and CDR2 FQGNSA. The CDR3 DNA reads TGTGCCAGCAGCTTACACCCAGCGGGGATTGGGGGGGAGACCCAGTACTTC. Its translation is CASSLHPAGIGGETQYF.

The CDR3 is CASSPRRSNQPQHF. The CDR3 region has the DNA TGTGCCAGCAGCCCCCGGAGGAGCAATCAGCCCCAGCATTTT. V gene TRBV6-1 combines with J gene TRBJ1-5; no clear D. This CDR3 comprises 14 residues. Germline V gene lookup returns CDR1 MNHNS and CDR2 SASEGT. Trimming removed 6 bases from V and 1 base from J, with 10 bases in between.

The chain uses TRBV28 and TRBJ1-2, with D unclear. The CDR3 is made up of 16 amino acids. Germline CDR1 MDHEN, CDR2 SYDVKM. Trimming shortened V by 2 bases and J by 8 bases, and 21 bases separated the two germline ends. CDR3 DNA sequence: TGTGCCAGCAGTTTAGGTACCGGGAGTCGGACTTGGGGCTACACCTTC. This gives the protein CASSLGTGSRTWGYTF.

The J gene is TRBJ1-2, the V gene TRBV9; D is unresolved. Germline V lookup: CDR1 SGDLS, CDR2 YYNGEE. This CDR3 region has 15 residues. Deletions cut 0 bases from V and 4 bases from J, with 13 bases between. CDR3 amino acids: CASSVGPGDGYGYTF. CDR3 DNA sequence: TGTGCCAGCAGCGTAGGTCCCGGGGATGGCTATGGCTACACCTTC.

CDR3 bases: TGCGCCAGCAGCCAAGGACCAGGGGGCTGGGACGAGCAGTACTTC. Its protein is CASSQGPGGWDEQYF. This chain links TRBV4-1 with TRBJ2-7; TRBD1 agrees at 8 bases. The V gene end was trimmed by 1 base and the J gene end by 5 bases; junction bases not matched to a gene: 7. CDR1 MGHRA and CDR2 YSYEKL come from the germline V gene. This CDR3 is 15 amino acids long.

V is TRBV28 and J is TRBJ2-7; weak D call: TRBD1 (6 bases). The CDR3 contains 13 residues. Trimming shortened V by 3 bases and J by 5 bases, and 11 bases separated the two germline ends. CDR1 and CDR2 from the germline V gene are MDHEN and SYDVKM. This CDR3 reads CASSFNRAHEQYF. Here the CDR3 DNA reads TGTGCCAGCAGTTTTAACAGGGCCCACGAGCAGTACTTC.

Here the CDR3 reads CASSALAGVVSNTGELFF. As DNA, the CDR3 is TGTGCCAGCAGTGCTCTAGCGGGAGTAGTTTCGAACACCGGGGAGCTGTTTTTT. V gene TRBV27 combines with J gene TRBJ2-2; 10 bases line up with TRBD2. The junction had 9 bases not matched to a gene; V was cut back by 5 bases and J by 0 bases. Germline V gene lookup returns CDR1 MNHEY and CDR2 SMNVEV (reference sequence). The CDR3 contains 18 residues.

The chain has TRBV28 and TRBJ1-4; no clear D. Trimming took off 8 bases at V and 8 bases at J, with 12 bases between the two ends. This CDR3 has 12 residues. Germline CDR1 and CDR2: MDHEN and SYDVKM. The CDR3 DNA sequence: TGTGCCAGCGGGTGGGCCAGAGAAAAACTGTTTTTT. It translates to CASGWAREKLFF.

The CDR3 protein is CASQKLKTGGIEQYV. In DNA form, the CDR3 reads TGTGCCAGCCAAAAGTTAAAGACAGGGGGCATCGAGCAGTACGTC. The chain couples TRBV11-2 to TRBJ2-7; TRBD1 matches 10 bases. The germline V gene has CDR1 SGHAT and CDR2 FQNNGV. The J segment lost 6 bases and the V segment lost 8 bases, leaving 13 bases of the junction unmatched. The CDR3 extends over 15 amino acids.

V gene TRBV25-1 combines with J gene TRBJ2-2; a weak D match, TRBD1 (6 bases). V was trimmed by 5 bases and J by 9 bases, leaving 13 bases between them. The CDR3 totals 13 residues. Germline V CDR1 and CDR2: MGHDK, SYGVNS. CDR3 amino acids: CASSNRAMRELFF. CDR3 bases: TGTGCCAGCAGTAACAGGGCAATGAGGGAGCTGTTTTTT.

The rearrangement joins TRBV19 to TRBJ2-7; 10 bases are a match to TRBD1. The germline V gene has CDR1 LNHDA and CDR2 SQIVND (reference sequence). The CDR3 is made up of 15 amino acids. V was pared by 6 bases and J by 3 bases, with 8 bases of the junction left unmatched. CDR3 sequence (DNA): TGTGCCAGTAGCATCGGGACAGGGGTAAACTACGAGCAGTACTTC. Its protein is CASSIGTGVNYEQYF.

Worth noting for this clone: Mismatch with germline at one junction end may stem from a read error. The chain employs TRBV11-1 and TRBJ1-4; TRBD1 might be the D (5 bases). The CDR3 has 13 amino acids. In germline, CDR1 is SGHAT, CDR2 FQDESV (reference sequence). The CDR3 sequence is CASSHGTNEKLFF. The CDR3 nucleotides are TGTGCCAGCAGCCACGGGACTAACGAAAAACTGTTTTTT.

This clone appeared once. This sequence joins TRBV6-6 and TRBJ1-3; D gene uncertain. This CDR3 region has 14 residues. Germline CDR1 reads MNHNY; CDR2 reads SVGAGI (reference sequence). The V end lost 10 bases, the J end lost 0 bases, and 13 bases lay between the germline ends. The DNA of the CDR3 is TGTGCCACTGGACGGGGTCCCTCTGGAAACACCATATATTTT. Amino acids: CATGRGPSGNTIYF.

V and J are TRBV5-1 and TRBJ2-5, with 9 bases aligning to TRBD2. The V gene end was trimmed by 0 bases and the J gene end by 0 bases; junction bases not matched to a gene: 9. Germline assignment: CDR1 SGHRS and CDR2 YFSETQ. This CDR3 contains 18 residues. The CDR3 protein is CASSLVLAGASYQETQYF. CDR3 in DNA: TGCGCCAGCAGCTTGGTACTAGCGGGCGCCTCGTACCAAGAGACCCAGTACTTC.

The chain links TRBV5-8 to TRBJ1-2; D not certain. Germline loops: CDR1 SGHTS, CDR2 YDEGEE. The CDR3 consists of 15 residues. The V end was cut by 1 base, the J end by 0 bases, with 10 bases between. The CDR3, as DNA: TGTGCCAGCAGCTTGTGGCACCACGCTAACTATGGCTACACCTTC. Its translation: CASSLWHHANYGYTF.

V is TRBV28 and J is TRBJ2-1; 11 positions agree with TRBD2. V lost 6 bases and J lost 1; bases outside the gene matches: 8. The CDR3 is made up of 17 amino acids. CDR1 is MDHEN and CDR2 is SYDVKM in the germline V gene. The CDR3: CASSHLTSGSSYNEQFF. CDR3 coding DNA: TGTGCCAGCAGCCACCTCACTAGCGGGAGTTCCTACAATGAGCAGTTCTTC.

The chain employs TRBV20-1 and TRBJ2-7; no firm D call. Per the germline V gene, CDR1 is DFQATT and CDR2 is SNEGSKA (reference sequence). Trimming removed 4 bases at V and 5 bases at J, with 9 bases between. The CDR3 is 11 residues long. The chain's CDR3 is CSATDVNEQYF. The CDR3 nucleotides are TGCAGTGCTACGGACGTGAACGAGCAGTACTTC.

The CDR3 sequence is CASSGRAGGSYGYTF. In DNA form, the CDR3 reads TGTGCCAGCAGTGGAAGGGCAGGGGGCAGCTATGGCTACACCTTC. J is TRBJ1-2 and V is TRBV7-8; 8 positions agree with TRBD1. This CDR3 is built from 15 residues. The germline CDR1 and CDR2 sequences are SGHVS and FQNEAQ. V lost 6 bases, J lost 4 bases, and 10 bases stayed unmatched.

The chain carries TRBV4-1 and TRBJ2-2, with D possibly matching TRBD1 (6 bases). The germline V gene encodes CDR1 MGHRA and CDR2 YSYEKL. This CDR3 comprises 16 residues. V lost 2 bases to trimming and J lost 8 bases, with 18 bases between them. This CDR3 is CASSQRFQGLSGELFF. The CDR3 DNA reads TGCGCCAGCAGCCAAAGGTTCCAGGGGCTTTCAGGGGAGCTGTTTTTT.

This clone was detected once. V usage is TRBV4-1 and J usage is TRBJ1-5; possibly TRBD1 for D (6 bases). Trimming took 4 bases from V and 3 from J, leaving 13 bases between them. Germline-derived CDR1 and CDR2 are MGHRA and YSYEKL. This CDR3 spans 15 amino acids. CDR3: CASSLTGLDNQPQHF. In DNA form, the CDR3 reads TGCGCCAGCAGCCTCACAGGGTTGGACAATCAGCCCCAGCATTTT.

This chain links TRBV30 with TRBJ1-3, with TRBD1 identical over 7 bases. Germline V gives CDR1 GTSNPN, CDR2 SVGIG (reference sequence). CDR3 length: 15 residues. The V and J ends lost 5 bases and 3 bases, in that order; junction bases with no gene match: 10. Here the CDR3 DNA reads TGTGCCTGGGACTGGGCAGGGGGGCATGGAAACACCATATATTTT. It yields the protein CAWDWAGGHGNTIYF.